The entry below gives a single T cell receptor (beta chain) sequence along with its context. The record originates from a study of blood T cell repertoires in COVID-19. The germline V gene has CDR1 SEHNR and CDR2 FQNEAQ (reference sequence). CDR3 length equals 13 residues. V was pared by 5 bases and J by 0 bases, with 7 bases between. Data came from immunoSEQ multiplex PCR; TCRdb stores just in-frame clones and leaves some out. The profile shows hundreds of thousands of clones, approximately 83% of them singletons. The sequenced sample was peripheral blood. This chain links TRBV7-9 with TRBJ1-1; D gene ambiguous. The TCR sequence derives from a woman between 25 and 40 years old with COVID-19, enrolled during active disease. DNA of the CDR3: TGTGCCAGCAGCCCCGGGATGAACACTGAAGCTTTCTTT. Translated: CASSPGMNTEAFF.